These 31 T cell receptor beta chains originate from one sample sequenced in a study of post-analysis software for immune sequencing data. Study-wide findings and caveats: When patients were compared with controls, about 5 TRBV segments were more frequent, TRBV5-6, TRBV5-1 and TRBV20-1 among them.

Unique molecular identifiers featured in each of the TCR beta cDNA libraries. TCRdb independently ran MiXCR on the PCR reads; one entry per CDR3 protein. The sample includes hundreds of thousands of distinct CDR3 sequences, 30% of them seen just once. Antigen specificity for these receptors is unknown. Input material: blood. These receptor sequences come from a girl between 5 and 17 years old with multiple sclerosis.

The chain joins TRBV7-9 to TRBJ1-5, with 7 bases fitting TRBD1. The CDR3 spans 14 residues. Trimming cost V 6 bases and J 3 bases; bases outside gene matches: 5. Germline CDR1 reads SEHNR; CDR2 reads FQNEAQ (reference sequence). CDR3 DNA sequence: TGTGCCAGCAGACCCGACAGGGACAATCAGCCCCAGCATTTT. It is translated as CASRPDRDNQPQHF. Based on the CDR3 plus reference TRBV7-9 and TRBJ1-5, the full variable domain is DTGVSQNPRHKITKRGQNVTFRCDPISEHNRLYWYRQTLGQGPEFLTYFQNEAQLEKSRLLSDRFSAERPKGSFSTLEIQRTEQGDSAMYLCASRPDRDNQPQHFGDGTRLSIL.

CDR3 sequence (DNA): TGTGCCAGCAGCTTATTGAGCGTGTCGAGCTACACCTTC. Protein product: CASSLLSVSSYTF. The V and J genes are TRBV7-2 and TRBJ1-2, with no clear D. Trimming stripped 2 bases from V and 9 bases from J, with 13 bases between. CDR3 length: 13 residues. The germline gives CDR1 SGHTA, CDR2 FQGNSA.

V and J are TRBV4-3 and TRBJ2-1, with D maybe TRBD2 (6 bases). Trimming shortened V by 4 bases and J by 9 bases, and 16 bases separated the two germline ends. The CDR3 length is 14 residues. The germline gives CDR1 LGHNA, CDR2 YSLEER. This CDR3 is CASSPLGGAGEQFF. The DNA of the CDR3 is TGCGCCAGCAGCCCCCTGGGCGGGGCGGGTGAGCAGTTCTTC.

This clonotype was counted only a few times. The chain couples TRBV15 to TRBJ1-2; unclear D gene. This CDR3 is built from 13 residues. The germline V gene has CDR1 LNHNV and CDR2 YYDKDF (reference sequence). Trimming stripped 6 bases from V and 8 bases from J, with 16 bases between. Here the CDR3 reads CATSLALAGGYTF. DNA for the CDR3: TGTGCCACCAGTCTAGCCTTGGCCGGGGGCTACACCTTC.

There are a few counts of this clonotype. The V gene is TRBV28, the J gene TRBJ2-7; no clear D. V lost 3 bases to trimming and J lost 12 bases, with 18 bases between them. The CDR3 length is 13 residues. The germline V gene encodes CDR1 MDHEN and CDR2 SYDVKM. The CDR3 protein is CASSFPGTETRYF. The CDR3 DNA follows: TGTGCCAGCAGTTTCCCCGGTACAGAGACCCGGTACTTC.

This clonotype was seen more than once but under ten times. The J gene is TRBJ2-5, the V gene TRBV12-3 or TRBV12-4; D possibly corresponds to TRBD2 (5 bases). The J call is uncertain, as TRBJ2-7 better fits the DNA end. The CDR3 covers 13 residues. In DNA, the CDR3 is TGTGCCAGCAGTTTAGCGGGAGATAGCGAGCAGTACTTC. It yields the protein CASSLAGDSEQYF.

The genes are TRBV7-9 and TRBJ2-6; D is perhaps TRBD1 or TRBD2 (5 bases each). Germline CDR1 and CDR2: SEHNR and FQNEAQ (reference sequence). There are 15 residues in the CDR3. Trimming removed 3 bases from V and 5 bases from J, with 11 bases in between. The CDR3 DNA reads as TGTGCCAGCAGCTTCGACCGGGACCGGGCCAACGTCCTGACTTTC. Amino acid sequence: CASSFDRDRANVLTF.

Note on this clonotype: A read error may explain this, as a much larger clone is one base away. J is TRBJ2-5 and V is TRBV29-1; D ambiguous. CDR1 and CDR2 (germline): SQVTM, ANQGSEA. The CDR3 runs 11 residues. Trimming shortened V by 5 bases and J by 4 bases, and 8 bases separated the two germline ends. CDR3 protein: CSVLPGETQYF. The CDR3 DNA sequence: TGCAGCGTTCTCCCGGGAGAGACCCAGTACTTC.

This clonotype was recorded a few times. The chain employs TRBV7-2 and TRBJ2-5; TRBD2 aligns across 8 bases. This CDR3 spans 16 amino acids. V was pared by 5 bases and J by 11 bases, with 19 bases of the junction left unmatched. Per germline, CDR1 SGHTA and CDR2 FQGNSA. This CDR3 is CASSLTSVRGNNEQYF. The DNA for the CDR3 is TGTGCCAGCAGCCTGACTAGCGTTCGGGGGAACAATGAGCAGTACTTC.

The chain couples TRBV5-1 to TRBJ2-7; D possibly corresponds to TRBD2 (5 bases). The CDR3 is 13 residues long. Germline CDR1 SGHRS, CDR2 YFSETQ. Trimming took off 4 bases at V and 1 base at J, with 9 bases between the two ends. This CDR3 is CASSITSSYEQYF. DNA of the CDR3: TGCGCCAGCAGCATCACTAGTTCCTACGAGCAGTACTTC.

This clonotype was found a few times. The chain employs TRBV7-8 and TRBJ2-3, with D unresolved. Trimming stripped 5 bases from V and 6 bases from J, with 12 bases between. The germline V gene has CDR1 SGHVS and CDR2 FQNEAQ. The CDR3 totals 13 residues. CDR3 in DNA: TGTGCCAGCAGCCCTGGACCCTGGGATACGCAGTATTTT. Translated: CASSPGPWDTQYF.

The V call is TRBV5-1, the J call TRBJ1-2, with 7 bases identical to TRBD1. With V trimmed by 0 bases and J by 8 bases, 7 bases remained unmatched. CDR3 length equals 14 residues. Germline lookup yields CDR1 SGHRS and CDR2 YFSETQ. The CDR3 bases are TGCGCCAGCAGCTTGGCTGGGACAGAAAGAGGCTACACCTTC. The encoded protein is CASSLAGTERGYTF.

The V gene is TRBV28, the J gene TRBJ2-1; D is possibly TRBD2 (6 bases). Germline CDR1 and CDR2: MDHEN and SYDVKM. This CDR3 is 17 amino acids long. The ends were cut back, 5 bases at V and 2 bases at J, with 19 bases in the middle. The CDR3 DNA reads TGTGCCAGCAGTCCACACCCGACTAGTTGGACCTACAATGAGCAGTTCTTC. As protein: CASSPHPTSWTYNEQFF.

This clonotype came up a few times. CDR3 region: CSVEVGTVEAFF. The CDR3 DNA follows: TGCAGCGTTGAAGTCGGGACAGTCGAAGCTTTCTTT. The chain has TRBV29-1 and TRBJ1-1; 7 bases are shared with TRBD1. Germline lookup yields CDR1 SQVTM and CDR2 ANQGSEA. This CDR3 spans 12 amino acids. V shed 1 base, J shed 8 bases, and the junction held 4 bases outside the gene matches.

The V and J genes are TRBV27 and TRBJ1-2; D unclear. Germline-derived CDR1 and CDR2 are MNHEY and SMNVEV (reference sequence). This CDR3 spans 14 amino acids. V was pared by 4 bases and J by 1 base, with 10 bases between. CDR3 amino acids: CASSSRAYNYGYTF. The CDR3 DNA sequence: TGTGCCAGCAGTTCTCGAGCCTATAACTATGGCTACACCTTC.

V is TRBV5-1 and J is TRBJ2-7; D is possibly TRBD2 (9 bases). Germline V gene sequence: CDR1 SGHRS, CDR2 YFSETQ. The CDR3 consists of 20 residues. Trimming shortened V by 7 bases and J by 5 bases, and 37 bases separated the two germline ends. CDR3: CASGYHRQGLAGENIDEQYF. CDR3 bases: TGCGCCAGCGGTTATCATCGACAGGGGTTAGCGGGAGAGAATATCGACGAGCAGTACTTC. The full variable domain, rest sourced from reference TRBV5-1 and TRBJ2-7, is KAGVTQTPRYLIKTRGQQVTLSCSPISGHRSVSWYQQTPGQGLQFLFEYFSETQRNKGNFPGRFSGRQFSNSRSEMNVSTLELGDSALYLCASGYHRQGLAGENIDEQYFGPGTRLTVT.

Ten or more counts support this clonotype. V gene TRBV6-5 combines with J gene TRBJ2-5; D might be TRBD2 (6 bases). Trimming took 0 bases from V and 9 from J, leaving 20 bases between them. The CDR3 totals 16 residues. In germline, CDR1 is MNHEY, CDR2 SVGAGI. This chain's CDR3 is CASSYSNVPGVSAQYF. As DNA, the CDR3 is TGTGCCAGCAGTTACTCGAACGTTCCGGGGGTGAGCGCCCAGTACTTC.

V gene TRBV11-2 combines with J gene TRBJ1-3; D might be TRBD1 (6 bases). The V and J ends lost 3 bases and 0 bases respectively, with 15 bases between them. From germline, CDR1 is SGHAT and CDR2 FQNNGV. The CDR3 is 17 residues long. The CDR3 is CASSFALPGASGNTIYF. In DNA form, the CDR3 reads TGTGCCAGCAGCTTTGCCCTCCCGGGGGCCTCTGGAAACACCATATATTTT.

This clonotype was seen only a few times. The chain has TRBV5-1 and TRBJ2-1; 9 positions match TRBD1. In germline, CDR1 is SGHRS, CDR2 YFSETQ. The V segment lost 5 bases and the J segment 8 bases; nucleotides outside the gene matches: 8. The CDR3 loop spans 14 amino acids. The CDR3 DNA reads as TGCGCCAGCAGTCGGGGACAGGGAGGGTATGAGCAGTTCTTC. It specifies CASSRGQGGYEQFF.

This chain links TRBV6-2 or TRBV6-3 with TRBJ2-5; 14 bases are a match to TRBD2. The J call may be in error: the DNA end matches TRBJ2-7 better. Germline V gene lookup returns CDR1 MNHEY and CDR2 SVGEGT. The CDR3 spans 15 residues. The CDR3, as DNA: TGTGCCAGCAGTCCGACTAGCGGGAGGGTCGACGAGCAGTACTTC. Its protein is CASSPTSGRVDEQYF.

This chain joins TRBV29-1 and TRBJ2-7; D unclear. The V gene lost 4 bases and the J gene lost 1 base, with 8 bases spanning the gap. Germline V CDR1 and CDR2: SQVTM, ANQGSEA. There are 12 residues in the CDR3. In DNA form, the CDR3 reads TGCAGCGTTGTCGGAAGATCCTACGAGCAGTACTTC. Protein: CSVVGRSYEQYF.

As to this clonotype: The CDR3 end shows no conserved phenylalanine or tryptophan, and so a read error is likely. This chain uses TRBV5-1 with TRBJ2-1; maybe TRBD2 (6 bases). CDR3 length: 13 residues. Germline CDR1 is SGHRS and CDR2 is YFSETQ. The V end was cut by 7 bases, the J end by 10 bases, with 18 bases between. Here the CDR3 reads CASGPDRETEQFL. The CDR3 coding sequence is TGCGCCAGCGGACCGGATCGGGAGACCGAGCAGTTCTTG.

For the CDR3, the DNA is TGTGCCAGCAGTGCAGAAGGGAATTCACCCCTCCACTTT. Protein product: CASSAEGNSPLHF. V and J are TRBV2 and TRBJ1-6; D is unresolved. The CDR3 consists of 13 residues. V lost 4 bases and J lost 7, with 8 bases in between. Germline CDR1 is SNHLY and CDR2 is FYNNEI.

This clonotype was counted between two and nine times. The CDR3 is CATSEFMDGAETQYF. The CDR3 DNA reads TGTGCCACCAGTGAATTTATGGACGGAGCCGAGACCCAGTACTTC. V and J are TRBV24-1 and TRBJ2-5; D is ambiguous. Trimming cost V 4 bases and J 5 bases, with 16 bases left between them. The CDR3 has 15 residues. CDR1 is KGHDR and CDR2 is SFDVKD in the germline V gene.

As for this clonotype: A clone one base away is much larger, so this may be a read error. The genes are TRBV4-3 and TRBJ2-1; no firm D call. Trimming shortened V by 1 base and J by 2 bases, and 9 bases separated the two germline ends. Germline values: CDR1 LGHNA, CDR2 YSLEER. The CDR3 is 15 amino acids. The DNA for the CDR3 is TGCGCCAGCAGCCAAGGACAAAGTCCCTACAATGAGCAGTTCTTC. Translated: CASSQGQSPYNEQFF.

The chain uses TRBV7-6 and TRBJ2-3, with TRBD2 matching 8 bases. This CDR3 has 18 residues. Looked up from germline, CDR1 is SGHVS and CDR2 is FNYEAQ. The junction had 15 bases not matched to a gene; V was cut back by 3 bases and J by 4 bases. The CDR3 region is CASSLARASGRGADTQYF. CDR3 bases: TGTGCCAGCAGCTTGGCCCGGGCTAGCGGGCGAGGGGCAGATACGCAGTATTTT. Using reference TRBV7-6 and TRBJ2-3 for the parts outside the CDR3, the full variable domain is GAGVSQSPRYKVTKRGQDVALRCDPISGHVSLYWYRQALGQGPEFLTYFNYEAQQDKSGLPNDRFSAERPEGSISTLTIQRTEQRDSAMYRCASSLARASGRGADTQYFGPGTRLTVL.

The rearrangement links TRBV3-1 to TRBJ2-1; D is unresolved. Germline-derived CDR1 and CDR2 are LGHDT and YNNKEL (reference sequence). V lost 1 base to trimming and J lost 0 bases, with 10 bases between them. This CDR3 has 16 amino acids. In nucleotides, the CDR3 is TGTGCCAGCAGCCAAGGACGGGCAAGCTCCTACAATGAGCAGTTCTTC. Translation: CASSQGRASSYNEQFF.

This clonotype was seen repeatedly, ten times or more. The chain employs TRBV28 and TRBJ2-1; 9 bases match TRBD2. Unmatched junction bases numbered 8, after V lost 5 bases and J lost 6 bases. Per the germline V gene, CDR1 is MDHEN and CDR2 is SYDVKM. The length of the CDR3 is 15 residues. The DNA of the CDR3 is TGTGCCAGCAGTCGAGCGGGGGGCCGAGGCAATGAGCAGTTCTTC. Its protein is CASSRAGGRGNEQFF. Based on the CDR3 plus reference TRBV28 and TRBJ2-1, the full variable domain is DVKVTQSSRYLVKRTGEKVFLECVQDMDHENMFWYRQDPGLGLRLIYFSYDVKMKEKGDIPEGYSVSREKKERFSLILESASTNQTSMYLCASSRAGGRGNEQFFGPGTRLTVL.

The sample holds a few counts of this clonotype. This chain joins TRBV5-1 and TRBJ1-4; D ambiguous. The ends were cut back, 3 bases at V and 0 bases at J, with 3 bases in the middle. There are 13 residues in the CDR3. CDR1 is SGHRS, CDR2 YFSETQ, per germline. The CDR3 region is CASSWTTNEKLFF. CDR3 bases: TGCGCCAGCAGCTGGACAACTAATGAAAAACTGTTTTTT.

In its sample, this clonotype was seen a few times. The DNA for the CDR3 is TGTGCCAGCAGCCCGATCTCAGGTCAAGAGACCCAGTACTTC. This encodes CASSPISGQETQYF. This chain links TRBV7-2 with TRBJ2-5; D not resolved. The CDR3 is 14 amino acids. V lost 5 bases and J lost 2, with 12 bases in between. Per the germline V gene, CDR1 is SGHTA and CDR2 is FQGNSA. The full variable domain, in which reference TRBV7-2 and TRBJ2-5 provide the parts outside the CDR3, is GAGVSQSPSNKVTEKGKDVELRCDPISGHTALYWYRQSLGQGLEFLIYFQGNSAPDKSGLPSDRFSAERTGGSVSTLTIQRTQQEDSAVYLCASSPISGQETQYFGPGTRLLVL.

This clonotype has more than one count but fewer than ten. The chain uses TRBV20-1 and TRBJ2-3; 7 bases are shared with TRBD1. CDR3 size: 12 residues. With 6 bases clipped from V and 5 bases from J, the junction kept 5 bases outside the gene matches. Germline lookup yields CDR1 DFQATT and CDR2 SNEGSKA (reference sequence). CDR3 in DNA: TGCAGTGCAAACAGGGGTGGAGATACGCAGTATTTT. It encodes CSANRGGDTQYF.